The 28 T cell receptor beta chains presented below share a single source sample, sequenced in a study of blood T cell repertoires in COVID-19. The assay was immunoSEQ multiplex PCR, and TCRdb's table has in-frame clones only and misses some. The data show 150,000 to 200,000 clones, approximately 86% seen once. Sequenced: peripheral blood. The receptor source for this set is a man aged 45-60 years with active or convalescent COVID-19.

The V call is TRBV24-1, the J call TRBJ2-7; 7 nucleotides line up with TRBD1. The germline V gene has CDR1 KGHDR and CDR2 SFDVKD. Unmatched junction bases numbered 2, after V lost 1 base and J lost 3 bases. The CDR3 is 14 amino acids. CDR3 sequence reads: CATSDFGDSYEQYF. CDR3 sequence (DNA): TGTGCCACCAGTGATTTTGGGGACAGCTACGAGCAGTACTTC.

The chain's CDR3 is CASIDRTGPNQPQHF. CDR3 nucleotide sequence: TGTGCCAGCATCGACCGGACAGGGCCTAATCAGCCCCAGCATTTT. The chain couples TRBV6-5 to TRBJ1-5; the match to TRBD1 covers 8 bases. J gave up 4 bases and V 7 bases, and 9 bases lay outside the gene matches. The CDR3 spans 15 residues. The germline CDR1 and CDR2 sequences are MNHEY and SVGAGI.

This clone was detected a few times. This sequence joins TRBV24-1 and TRBJ2-1; 10 bases fit TRBD2. V gave up 4 bases and J gave up 6 bases; unmatched junction bases: 8. The CDR3 loop spans 16 amino acids. The germline gives CDR1 KGHDR, CDR2 SFDVKD. The CDR3 DNA follows: TGTGCCACCAGTGACCCCCTAGCGGGAGAGGGCAATGAGCAGTTCTTC. It codes for CATSDPLAGEGNEQFF.

CDR3: CASSLALPGSNEQFF. DNA of the CDR3: TGTGCCAGCAGCTTAGCACTGCCCGGTAGCAATGAGCAGTTCTTC. The chain recombines TRBV11-2 with TRBJ2-1; D is unresolved. The CDR3 runs to 15 residues. Trimming shortened V by 1 base and J by 6 bases, and 13 bases separated the two germline ends. Germline values: CDR1 SGHAT, CDR2 FQNNGV.

J is TRBJ2-5 and V is TRBV3-1 (or the pseudogene TRBV3-2), with D hard to call. From germline, CDR1 is LGHDT and CDR2 YNNKEL (reference sequence). The CDR3 is 15 amino acids. Trimming shortened V by 2 bases and J by 1 base, and 11 bases separated the two germline ends. The CDR3 loop is CASSQSNTFQETQYF. The CDR3 DNA reads as TGTGCCAGCAGCCAATCGAACACCTTCCAAGAGACCCAGTACTTC.

V gene TRBV11-2 combines with J gene TRBJ1-6, with D possibly matching TRBD1 (5 bases). Germline V gene data show CDR1 as SGHAT and CDR2 as FQNNGV. The CDR3 is 15 amino acids. With 5 bases removed from V and 3 bases from J, the gap between germline ends came to 11 bases. CDR3 sequence (DNA): TGTGCCAGCAGCCCTGACAGCTTCTATAATTCACCCCTCCACTTT. Amino acid sequence: CASSPDSFYNSPLHF.

This clone came up once. The chain employs TRBV14 and TRBJ2-1; perhaps TRBD2 as D (5 bases). Trimming pared 6 bases from V and 0 bases from J, leaving 12 bases between. The CDR3 totals 15 residues. Germline loops: CDR1 SGHDN, CDR2 FVKESK. CDR3: CASSRGLLSYNEQFF. The CDR3 DNA reads as TGTGCCAGCAGTCGCGGGCTCCTCTCCTACAATGAGCAGTTCTTC. Using reference TRBV14 and TRBJ2-1 for the parts outside the CDR3, the full variable domain is EAGVTQFPSHSVIEKGQTVTLRCDPISGHDNLYWYRRVMGKEIKFLLHFVKESKQDESGMPNNRFLAERTGGTYSTLKVQPAELEDSGVYFCASSRGLLSYNEQFFGPGTRLTVL.

The CDR3 DNA reads as TGTGCCAGTAGTACTCAGGGCTCCTACGAGCAGTACTTC. It encodes CASSTQGSYEQYF. This chain joins TRBV19 and TRBJ2-7; possibly TRBD1 for D (5 bases). V was cut by 4 bases and J by 0 bases, with 7 bases left in between. The CDR3 contains 13 residues. CDR1 and CDR2 from the germline V gene are LNHDA and SQIVND (reference sequence).

The chain joins TRBV5-5 to TRBJ2-5; 7 positions match TRBD1. The trim removed 1 base at V and 4 bases at J, leaving 13 bases unmatched. Germline CDR1 is SGHKS and CDR2 is YYEKEE (reference sequence). This CDR3 is 17 amino acids long. The CDR3 DNA reads TGTGCCAGCAGCTTGTATCCGAGACAGGGCATGGGAGAGACCCAGTACTTC. Translating gives CASSLYPRQGMGETQYF.

This chain connects TRBV19 to TRBJ1-5, with 7 positions matching TRBD1. V lost 4 bases to trimming and J lost 5 bases; unmatched junction nucleotides: 5. The V gene's germline CDR1 is LNHDA and CDR2 SQIVND (reference sequence). This CDR3 region has 14 residues. CDR3 sequence reads: CASSTQGWDQPQHF. In DNA, the CDR3 is TGTGCCAGTAGTACACAGGGGTGGGATCAGCCCCAGCATTTT.

Only one count was recorded for this clone. J is TRBJ1-2 and V is TRBV29-1, with 8 positions matching TRBD1. The germline V gene encodes CDR1 SQVTM and CDR2 ANQGSEA. V lost 2 bases, J lost 2 bases, and 7 bases stayed unmatched. This CDR3 contains 15 residues. In nucleotides, the CDR3 is TGCAGCGTTGAACTCCCCCGGACAGGGAACTATGGCTACACCTTC. Amino acid sequence: CSVELPRTGNYGYTF.

V and J are TRBV7-2 and TRBJ2-7; the D gene is possibly TRBD1 (6 bases). Germline V CDR1 and CDR2: SGHTA, FQGNSA. Trimming shortened V by 1 base and J by 6 bases, and 10 bases separated the two germline ends. The CDR3 totals 13 residues. The CDR3 nucleotides read TGTGCCAGCAGCTTAGGGGCAGGGGTCGAGCAGTACTTC. Translated: CASSLGAGVEQYF. The variable domain in full, with the rest retrieved from reference TRBV7-2 and TRBJ2-7, is GAGVSQSPSNKVTEKGKDVELRCDPISGHTALYWYRQSLGQGLEFLIYFQGNSAPDKSGLPSDRFSAERTGGSVSTLTIQRTQQEDSAVYLCASSLGAGVEQYFGPGTRLTVT.

The V gene is TRBV5-6, the J gene TRBJ2-2; the match to TRBD2 covers 8 bases. CDR3 length: 15 amino acids. Looked up from germline, CDR1 is SGHDT and CDR2 is YYEEEE. V lost 4 bases and J lost 4; bases outside the gene matches: 6. CDR3 in DNA: TGTGCCAGCAGCAAAGGACTAGCAGGCACCGGGGAGCTGTTTTTT. This codes for CASSKGLAGTGELFF.

This chain connects TRBV7-3 to TRBJ1-3; no definite D call. Trimming left V 4 bases short and J 4 bases short, with 14 bases between. This CDR3 comprises 15 residues. Per the germline V gene, CDR1 is SGHTA and CDR2 is FQGTGA. The CDR3 loop is CASSYGPPGGNTIYF. The CDR3 DNA follows: TGTGCCAGCAGCTACGGCCCTCCCGGGGGAAACACCATATATTTT.

The chain combines TRBV25-1 with TRBJ1-2, with TRBD1 as a possible D gene (6 bases). Trimming pared 7 bases from V and 11 bases from J, leaving 23 bases between. Germline loops: CDR1 MGHDK, CDR2 SYGVNS. CDR3 length equals 14 residues. As DNA, the CDR3 is TGTGCCAGCAAACCGTCAGGGGCTACTATAGGTTACACCTTC. Its protein is CASKPSGATIGYTF.

In DNA form, the CDR3 reads TGTGCCAGCAGTTTCCCCTCTTTCCAGCCGGGCTCCTACGAGCAGTACTTC. Its translation: CASSFPSFQPGSYEQYF. V usage is TRBV28 and J usage is TRBJ2-7, with no clear D. Germline values: CDR1 MDHEN, CDR2 SYDVKM. V was trimmed by 3 bases and J by 0 bases, leaving 18 bases between them. The CDR3 runs 17 residues.

The gene calls are TRBV11-2 and TRBJ1-5; maybe TRBD1 (6 bases). The CDR3 contains 13 residues. Germline V CDR1 and CDR2: SGHAT, FQNNGV. The V and J ends lost 6 bases and 5 bases respectively, with 11 bases between them. CDR3 DNA: TGTGCCAGCAGTCGGACAGCCGATCAGCCCCAGCATTTT. It yields the protein CASSRTADQPQHF.

The CDR3 spells CASSQTDEQFF. CDR3 DNA: TGTGCCAGCAGCCAAACAGATGAGCAGTTCTTC. The rearrangement links TRBV3-1 (or the pseudogene TRBV3-2) to TRBJ2-1, with D unclear. Trimming left V 2 bases short and J 8 bases short, with 4 bases between. Per germline, CDR1 LGHDT and CDR2 YNNKEL (reference sequence). This CDR3 region has 11 residues.

This sequence joins TRBV27 and TRBJ1-5; 9 bases line up with TRBD1. The CDR3 is made up of 13 amino acids. Trimming at V came to 11 bases and at J to 5 bases, leaving 7 bases not matched to a gene. CDR1 and CDR2 (germline): MNHEY, SMNVEV (reference sequence). The CDR3 sequence: CAAGTGIYQPQHF. The CDR3 DNA reads TGTGCCGCCGGGACAGGGATTTATCAGCCCCAGCATTTT.

This rearrangement joins TRBV13 to TRBJ2-3, with TRBD2 matching over 8 bases. Germline V gives CDR1 PRHDT, CDR2 FYEKMQ (reference sequence). V lost 3 bases, J lost 8 bases, and 13 bases stayed unmatched. This CDR3 is 16 amino acids long. The CDR3 loop is CASSFRAAGGGSTQYF. For the CDR3, the DNA is TGTGCCAGCAGCTTTCGAGCAGCCGGGGGGGGGAGTACGCAGTATTTT. Variable domain in full (rest from reference TRBV13 and TRBJ2-3): AAGVIQSPRHLIKEKRETATLKCYPIPRHDTVYWYQQGPGQDPQFLISFYEKMQSDKGSIPDRFSAQQFSDYHSELNMSSLELGDSALYFCASSFRAAGGGSTQYFGPGTRLTVL.

The J gene is TRBJ1-2, the V gene TRBV29-1; 7 bases are shared with TRBD1. Per the germline V gene, CDR1 is SQVTM and CDR2 is ANQGSEA. The V gene end was trimmed by 6 bases and the J gene end by 3 bases; junction bases not matched to a gene: 4. The CDR3 has 12 residues. The CDR3 DNA follows: TGCAGCGTCCAGGGGGAAGACTATGGCTACACCTTC. Amino acid sequence: CSVQGEDYGYTF.

The CDR3 sequence: CASSLSQGHEQYF. CDR3 DNA sequence: TGTGCCAGCAGCTTATCTCAGGGCCACGAGCAGTACTTC. The V call is TRBV11-1, the J call TRBJ2-7; possibly TRBD1 for D (5 bases). The CDR3 runs to 13 residues. V lost 2 bases and J 5 bases, leaving 10 bases between the germline ends. CDR1 SGHAT and CDR2 FQDESV come from the germline V gene (reference sequence).

The chain is built from TRBV28 and TRBJ1-2; D is unclear. Germline assignment: CDR1 MDHEN and CDR2 SYDVKM. The germline V and J ends were trimmed by 3 bases and 7 bases, with 15 bases remaining between them. This CDR3 region has 14 residues. CDR3 sequence (DNA): TGTGCCAGCAGTTTTCAGACTGCAGAGGGTGGCTACACCTTC. This sequence encodes CASSFQTAEGGYTF.

The V call is TRBV29-1, the J call TRBJ2-2, with TRBD1 identical over 9 bases. The CDR3 covers 14 residues. Germline loops: CDR1 SQVTM, CDR2 ANQGSEA. The V and J ends lost 3 bases and 4 bases, in that order; junction bases with no gene match: 3. The CDR3 DNA sequence: TGCAGCGTTGAGAGACAGGGGGTCACCGGGGAGCTGTTTTTT. It translates to CSVERQGVTGELFF.

The V and J genes are TRBV1 and TRBJ2-1; no check of the table's D call, TRBD2, against the DNA was made. TRBV1 is classified as a pseudogene. The CDR3 covers 17 residues. The CDR3 region is CTSSQDVGGAEYNEQFF. DNA for the CDR3: TGCACCAGCAGCCAAGATGTCGGGGGGGCCGAATACAATGAGCAGTTCTTC.

The chain links TRBV19 to TRBJ2-5; weak D call: TRBD1 (6 bases). V lost 3 bases and J 4 bases, leaving 15 bases between the germline ends. CDR1 LNHDA and CDR2 SQIVND come from the germline V gene (reference sequence). The CDR3 is 15 amino acids. In DNA form, the CDR3 reads TGTGCCAGTAGTATGTATCAGGGGCTGGGAGAGACCCAGTACTTC. Translating it yields CASSMYQGLGETQYF.

V usage is TRBV11-2 and J usage is TRBJ2-1; D possibly corresponds to TRBD1 (6 bases). V lost 3 bases, J lost 3 bases, and 9 bases lay in between. This CDR3 has 14 amino acids. The germline CDR1 and CDR2 sequences are SGHAT and FQNNGV. For the CDR3, the DNA is TGTGCCAGCAGCTTGGGACACTTCTACAATGAGCAGTTCTTC. Translation: CASSLGHFYNEQFF. The full variable domain, completed using reference TRBV11-2 and TRBJ2-1, is EAGVAQSPRYKIIEKRQSVAFWCNPISGHATLYWYQQILGQGPKLLIQFQNNGVVDDSQLPKDRFSAERLKGVDSTLKIQPAKLEDSAVYLCASSLGHFYNEQFFGPGTRLTVL.

The table lists this clone with a count of one. The chain uses TRBV5-1 and TRBJ2-7, with D possibly being TRBD2 (5 bases). The ends were cut back, 0 bases at V and 1 base at J, with 14 bases in the middle. CDR1 SGHRS and CDR2 YFSETQ come from the germline V gene. The CDR3 has 16 residues. DNA of the CDR3: TGCGCCAGCAGCTTGGAACCAGCGGTCACATCCTACGAGCAGTACTTC. Its protein is CASSLEPAVTSYEQYF.